This T cell receptor (beta chain) derives from a study of T-cell memory formation after mild COVID-19. Across the study: Largely donor-specific sequence clusters came from a couple of donors. Study-level points and caveats: SARS-CoV-2 specificity was not confirmed for second-wave clones peaking on day 37. CD4+ bias marked clones expanding day 15 to 37, unlike balanced contracting clones.

A few counts support this clonotype. Antigen: not known. TCRdb itself ran the 5' RACE reads through MiXCR, one entry per CDR3 protein. The table shows 470,000 or so distinct CDR3 sequences, with more than 20% occurring only once. This clonotype was obtained from an adult woman who had mild COVID-19 (a few samples of this study predate the infection). Cell type and time point are not known. Input material: PBMCs or a T cell subset sorted from them (not recorded which).

DNA of the CDR3: TGTGCCAGCAGCTTAAGGACAGGGTCAATTGGCCATGAGCAGTTCTTC. This translates into CASSLRTGSIGHEQFF. The V gene is TRBV7-2, the J gene TRBJ2-1; TRBD1 matches at 8 bases. The CDR3 contains 16 residues. After removal of 2 bases from V and 8 bases from J, the junction contained 11 bases not matched to a gene. Germline values: CDR1 SGHTA, CDR2 FQGNSA.